The sequence of this T cell receptor (beta chain) was determined in a study of T cells in Graves' hyperthyroidism and ophthalmopathy. Details on this clonotype: The antigen is undetermined.

This CDR3 is 13 amino acids long. The trim removed 8 bases at V and 2 bases at J, leaving 9 bases unmatched. Germline lookup yields CDR1 DFQATT and CDR2 SNEGSKA (reference sequence). Findings and limits, study-wide: Patients with ophthalmopathy were separated from those with stable hyperthyroidism by a 13 V-J model.

RNA transcripts provided the source from which TCR beta CDR3 regions were amplified. The HTBI primer set served for first-round RT-PCR of the TCR CDR3. TCRdb reprocessed the multiplex PCR reads with MiXCR, giving one entry per CDR3 protein. The data hold over 200,000 distinct CDR3 sequences, with roughly 18% observed a single time. This receptor was obtained from a man aged 35-49 years with Graves' hyperthyroidism. V gene TRBV20-1 combines with J gene TRBJ2-7; 7 nucleotides align to TRBD2. The material sequenced was blood. CDR3 nucleotides: TGCAGTCGTCCTGGGCGGGGGACCTACGAGCAGTACTTC. Amino acid sequence: CSRPGRGTYEQYF.